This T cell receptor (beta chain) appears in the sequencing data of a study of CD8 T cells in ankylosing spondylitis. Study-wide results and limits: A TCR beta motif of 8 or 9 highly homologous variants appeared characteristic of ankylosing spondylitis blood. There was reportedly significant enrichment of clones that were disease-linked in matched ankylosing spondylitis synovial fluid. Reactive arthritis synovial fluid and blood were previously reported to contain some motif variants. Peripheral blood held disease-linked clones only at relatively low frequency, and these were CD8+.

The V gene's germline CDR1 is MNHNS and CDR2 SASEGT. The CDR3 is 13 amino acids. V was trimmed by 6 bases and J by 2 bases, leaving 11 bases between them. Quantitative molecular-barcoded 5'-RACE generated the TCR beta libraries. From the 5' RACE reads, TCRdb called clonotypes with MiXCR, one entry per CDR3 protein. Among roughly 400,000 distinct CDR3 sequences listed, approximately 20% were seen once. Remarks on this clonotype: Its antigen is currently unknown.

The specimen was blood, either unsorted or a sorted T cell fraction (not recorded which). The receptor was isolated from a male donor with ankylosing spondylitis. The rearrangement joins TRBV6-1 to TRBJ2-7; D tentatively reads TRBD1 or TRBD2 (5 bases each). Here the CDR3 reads CASSTGRAYEQYF. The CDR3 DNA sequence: TGTGCCAGCAGCACGGGGCGAGCCTACGAGCAGTACTTC.